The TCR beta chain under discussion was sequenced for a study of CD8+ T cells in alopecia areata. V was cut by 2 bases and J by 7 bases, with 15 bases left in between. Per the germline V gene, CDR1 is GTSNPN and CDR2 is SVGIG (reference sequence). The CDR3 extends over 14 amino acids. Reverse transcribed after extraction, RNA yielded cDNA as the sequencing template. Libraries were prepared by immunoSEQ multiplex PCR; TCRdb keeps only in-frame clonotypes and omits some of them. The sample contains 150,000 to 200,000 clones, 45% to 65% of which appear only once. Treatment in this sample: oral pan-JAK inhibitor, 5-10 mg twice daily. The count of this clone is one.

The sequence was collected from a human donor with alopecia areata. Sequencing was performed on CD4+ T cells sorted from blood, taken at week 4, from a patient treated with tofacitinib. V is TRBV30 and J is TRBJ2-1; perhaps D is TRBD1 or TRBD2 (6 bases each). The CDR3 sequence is CAWSNLRGRNEQFF. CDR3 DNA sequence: TGTGCCTGGAGTAATCTTCGGGGGCGGAATGAGCAGTTCTTC.